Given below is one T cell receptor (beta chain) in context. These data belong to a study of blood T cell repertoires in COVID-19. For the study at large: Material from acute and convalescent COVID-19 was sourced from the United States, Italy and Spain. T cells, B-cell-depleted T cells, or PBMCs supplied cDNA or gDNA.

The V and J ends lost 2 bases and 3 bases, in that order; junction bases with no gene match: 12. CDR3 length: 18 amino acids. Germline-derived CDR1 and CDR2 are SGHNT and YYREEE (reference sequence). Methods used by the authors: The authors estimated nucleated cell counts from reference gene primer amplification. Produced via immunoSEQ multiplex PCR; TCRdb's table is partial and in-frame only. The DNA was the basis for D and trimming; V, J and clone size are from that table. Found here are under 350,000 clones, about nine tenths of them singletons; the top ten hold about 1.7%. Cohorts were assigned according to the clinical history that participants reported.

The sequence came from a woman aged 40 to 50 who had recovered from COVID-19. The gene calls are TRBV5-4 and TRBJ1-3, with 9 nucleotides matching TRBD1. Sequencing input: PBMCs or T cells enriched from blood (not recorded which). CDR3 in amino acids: CASSFLVRDRASGNTIYF. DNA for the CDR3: TGTGCCAGCAGCTTCTTGGTTCGGGACAGGGCTAGTGGAAACACCATATATTTT.